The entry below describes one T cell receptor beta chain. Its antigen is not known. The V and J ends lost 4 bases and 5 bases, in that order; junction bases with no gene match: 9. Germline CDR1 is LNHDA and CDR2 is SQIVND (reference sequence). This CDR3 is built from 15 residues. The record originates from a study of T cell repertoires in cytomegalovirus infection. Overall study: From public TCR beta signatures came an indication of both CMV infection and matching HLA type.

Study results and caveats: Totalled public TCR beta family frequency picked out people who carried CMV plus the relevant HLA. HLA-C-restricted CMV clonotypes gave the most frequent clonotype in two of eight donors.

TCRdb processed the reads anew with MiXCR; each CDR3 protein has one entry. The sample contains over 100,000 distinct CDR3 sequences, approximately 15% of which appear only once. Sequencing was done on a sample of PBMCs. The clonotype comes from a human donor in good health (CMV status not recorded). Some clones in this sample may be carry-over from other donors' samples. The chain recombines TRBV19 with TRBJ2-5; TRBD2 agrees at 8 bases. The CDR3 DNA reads TGTGCCAGTAGTACCGCTAGCGGGCACGGGGAGACCCAGTACTTC. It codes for CASSTASGHGETQYF.